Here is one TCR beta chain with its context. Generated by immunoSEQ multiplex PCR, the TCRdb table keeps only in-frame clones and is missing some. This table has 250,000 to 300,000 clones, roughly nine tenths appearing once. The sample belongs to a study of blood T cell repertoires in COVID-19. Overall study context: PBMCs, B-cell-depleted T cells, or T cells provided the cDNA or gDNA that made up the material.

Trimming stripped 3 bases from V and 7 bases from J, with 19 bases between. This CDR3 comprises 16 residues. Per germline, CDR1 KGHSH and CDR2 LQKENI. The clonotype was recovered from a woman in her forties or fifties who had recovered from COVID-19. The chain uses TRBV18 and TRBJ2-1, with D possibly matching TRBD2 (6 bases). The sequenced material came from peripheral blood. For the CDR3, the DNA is TGTGCCAGCTCACCGTTGACTAGTATAAACATAAATGAGCAGTTCTTC. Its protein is CASSPLTSININEQFF.